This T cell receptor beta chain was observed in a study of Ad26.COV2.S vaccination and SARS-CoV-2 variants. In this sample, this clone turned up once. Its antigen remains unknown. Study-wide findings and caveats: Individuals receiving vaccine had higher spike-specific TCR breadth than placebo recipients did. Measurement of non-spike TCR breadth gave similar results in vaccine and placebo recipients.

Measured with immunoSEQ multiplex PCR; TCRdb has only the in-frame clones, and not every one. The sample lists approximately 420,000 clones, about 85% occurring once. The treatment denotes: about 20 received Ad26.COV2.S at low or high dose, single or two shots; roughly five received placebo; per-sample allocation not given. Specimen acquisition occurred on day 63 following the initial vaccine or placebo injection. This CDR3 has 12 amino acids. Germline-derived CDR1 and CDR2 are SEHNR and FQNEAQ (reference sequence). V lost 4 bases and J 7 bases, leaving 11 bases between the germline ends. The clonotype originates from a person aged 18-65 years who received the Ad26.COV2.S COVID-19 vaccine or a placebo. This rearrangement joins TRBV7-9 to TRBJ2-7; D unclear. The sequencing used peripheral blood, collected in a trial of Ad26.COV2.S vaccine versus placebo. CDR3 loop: CASSSGYDEQYF. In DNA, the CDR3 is TGTGCCAGCAGCTCCGGATACGATGAGCAGTACTTC.